The 6 T cell receptor beta chains listed next were all sequenced from one sample in a study of cytomegalovirus exposure and HLA in healthy donors. 13 Jbeta primers and 60 Vbeta primers were used for the PCR. Here immunoSEQ multiplex PCR was the method, and the copy in TCRdb shows in-frame clones only, minus some. The sample holds approximately 76,000 clones; 70% to 85% are singletons and the top ten take roughly 2.5%. The sequencing sample was made of PBMCs. Receptors were obtained from a young man in good health and CMV-seronegative.

The chain joins TRBV29-1 to TRBJ2-7; 7 positions agree with TRBD1. The CDR3 totals 12 residues. Germline CDR1 is SQVTM and CDR2 is ANQGSEA. The trim removed 4 bases at V and 3 bases at J, leaving 3 bases unmatched. For the CDR3, the DNA is TGCAGCGTTGGGGCAGGGGGCTACGAGCAGTACTTC. It codes for CSVGAGGYEQYF.

The chain has TRBV6-6 and TRBJ1-1; D uncertain. CDR3 length: 12 amino acids. V lost 4 bases and J 7 bases, leaving 10 bases between the germline ends. Germline CDR1 is MNHNY and CDR2 is SVGAGI (reference sequence). CDR3 protein: CASSSGALEAFF. CDR3 sequence (DNA): TGTGCCAGCAGTTCGGGAGCACTTGAAGCTTTCTTT.

The J gene is TRBJ2-3, the V gene TRBV6-6, with 7 bases aligning to TRBD1. This CDR3 comprises 14 residues. The ends lost 5 bases at V and 0 bases at J; junction bases unmatched: 2. The germline V gene has CDR1 MNHNY and CDR2 SVGAGI (reference sequence). The CDR3 is CASSRDRSTDTQYF. CDR3 sequence (DNA): TGTGCCAGCAGTAGGGACAGAAGCACAGATACGCAGTATTTT.

Worth noting for this clone: The DNA is omitted, as the CDR3 cannot be located on it reliably, and the CDR3 follows TCRdb's listing. This chain connects TRBV9 to TRBJ2-7; TRBD2, as called in the table, went unchecked against the DNA. Germline V gene sequence: CDR1 SGDLS, CDR2 YYNGEE. The CDR3 has 13 amino acids, counting both end residues. This CDR3 is CASSTSGGREQYF.

This clone was recorded a few times. The gene calls are TRBV6-6 and TRBJ2-2; 7 bases map to TRBD2. With 6 bases clipped from V and 7 bases from J, the junction kept 8 bases outside the gene matches. The CDR3 has 14 residues. The germline V gene has CDR1 MNHNY and CDR2 SVGAGI (reference sequence). The CDR3 loop is CASRAASGIGELFF. The CDR3 nucleotides read TGTGCCAGCAGGGCGGCTAGCGGAATCGGGGAGCTGTTTTTT.

This rearrangement joins TRBV30 to TRBJ2-5, with D possibly TRBD2 on 6 matching bases. The DNA end lines up better with TRBJ2-7; the J call may be wrong. The CDR3 extends over 13 amino acids. Germline lookup yields CDR1 GTSNPN and CDR2 SVGIG (reference sequence). CDR3 coding DNA: TGTGCCTGGTCTGTTGGCGGGAACGGCGAGCAGTACTTC. As protein: CAWSVGGNGEQYF.